This T cell receptor (beta chain) derives from a study of blood T cell repertoires in COVID-19. Study-wide background: There were acute and convalescent COVID-19 samples, and they came from the United States, Italy and Spain. PBMCs, B-cell-depleted T cells, or T cells provided the cDNA or gDNA that made up the material.

The germline V and J ends were trimmed by 4 bases and 7 bases, with 16 bases remaining between them. This CDR3 spans 15 amino acids. Germline-derived CDR1 and CDR2 are SNHLY and FYNNEI. In the original analysis: The assay estimated nucleated cells by amplifying reference gene primers. Assay used: immunoSEQ multiplex PCR; TCRdb lists only in-frame clones, some missing. The V and J calls and clone size are taken from that table; D and trimming were inferred from the DNA. The sample holds fewer than 350,000 clones, approximately 83% seen once. This clone appeared a few times. The sequenced sample consisted of peripheral blood. This chain connects TRBV2 to TRBJ1-4; tentatively, D is TRBD1 (6 bases). This TCR derives from a woman in her 30s who had recovered from COVID-19. CDR3 bases: TGTGCCAGCAGTGTTCAGGGGAGATCCTCTGAAAAACTGTTTTTT. It specifies CASSVQGRSSEKLFF.